These T cell receptor beta chains were read from a single sample in a study of T cell repertoires in cytomegalovirus infection. Antigens for these TCRs are unknown. TCRdb reprocessed the reads via MiXCR and lists one record per CDR3 protein. The table lists a few hundred thousand distinct CDR3 sequences, roughly 42% of them singletons. The specimen comprised cultured PBMCs, sampled from culture after CMV antigen stimulation. The receptors here all came from a human donor in good health (CMV status not recorded). Some clones in this sample may be carry-over from other donors' samples. CDR3s include the opening cysteine and the closing phenylalanine or tryptophan. The order of the fields is D gene, V gene, J gene, clone size, CDR3 protein, CDR3 DNA. The D gene is left open where the match is weak. Rows may omit the clone size; those that give it use once, few, many or a size class.

D gene: TRBD2
V gene: TRBV7-2
J gene: TRBJ2-2
clone size: few
CDR3 protein: CASSLGLLRELFF
CDR3 DNA: TGTGCCAGCAGCCTGGGACTACTCAGGGAGCTGTTTTTT

D gene: TRBD2
V gene: TRBV7-2
J gene: TRBJ2-3
clone size: many
CDR3 protein: CASSLVFDLAGGSTDTQYF
CDR3 DNA: TGTGCCAGCAGCTTAGTCTTTGACCTAGCGGGAGGTAGTACAGATACGCAGTATTTT

D gene: TRBD1
V gene: TRBV25-1
J gene: TRBJ2-7
clone size: -
CDR3 protein: CASSEAGTGGSYEQYF
CDR3 DNA: TGTGCCAGCAGTGAAGCCGGGACAGGGGGCTCCTACGAGCAGTACTTC

D gene: -
V gene: TRBV20-1
J gene: TRBJ1-6
clone size: few
CDR3 protein: CSARGRRQALEVGSPLHF
CDR3 DNA: TGCAGTGCTAGAGGCCGCCGACAGGCCTTAGAAGTCGGTTCACCCCTCCACTTT

D gene: -
V gene: TRBV7-2
J gene: TRBJ2-5
clone size: many
CDR3 protein: CASLGPGPETQYF
CDR3 DNA: TGTGCCAGCTTGGGCCCGGGACCCGAGACCCAGTACTTC

D gene: -
V gene: TRBV6-5
J gene: TRBJ1-5
clone size: -
CDR3 protein: CASSYSRRSQPQHF
CDR3 DNA: TGTGCCAGCAGTTACTCCCGGCGCTCCCAGCCCCAGCATTTT

D gene: -
V gene: TRBV12-3/TRBV12-4
J gene: TRBJ1-1
clone size: -
CDR3 protein: CASSPWSTEAFF
CDR3 DNA: TGTGCCAGCAGCCCGTGGTCCACTGAAGCTTTCTTT

D gene: -
V gene: TRBV11-2
J gene: TRBJ1-2
clone size: few
CDR3 protein: CASSLDSGYGYTF
CDR3 DNA: TGTGCCAGCAGCTTAGACAGTGGTTATGGCTACACCTTC

D gene: TRBD1
V gene: TRBV11-2
J gene: TRBJ1-6
clone size: -
CDR3 protein: CASSPSGQGTSPLHF
CDR3 DNA: TGTGCCAGCAGCCCGTCGGGACAGGGAACTTCACCCCTCCACTTT

D gene: TRBD1
V gene: TRBV6-1
J gene: TRBJ2-2
clone size: -
CDR3 protein: CASSAPPGQGPVPTGELFF
CDR3 DNA: TGTGCCAGCAGTGCGCCCCCGGGACAGGGACCTGTCCCAACCGGGGAGCTGTTTTTT

D gene: -
V gene: TRBV5-1
J gene: TRBJ2-7
clone size: -
CDR3 protein: CASSFLPEGYEQYF
CDR3 DNA: TGCGCCAGCAGCTTCCTGCCCGAGGGCTACGAGCAGTACTTC

D gene: -
V gene: TRBV18
J gene: TRBJ2-1
clone size: -
CDR3 protein: CASSPNQGSNEQFF
CDR3 DNA: TGTGCCAGCTCACCAAACCAGGGGTCGAATGAGCAGTTCTTC

D gene: -
V gene: TRBV20-1
J gene: TRBJ2-1
clone size: -
CDR3 protein: CSARDKGRGYNEQFF
CDR3 DNA: TGCAGTGCTAGAGATAAGGGAAGGGGTTACAATGAGCAGTTCTTC

D gene: TRBD2
V gene: TRBV7-6
J gene: TRBJ2-2
clone size: -
CDR3 protein: CASSPRLAGASNTGELFF
CDR3 DNA: TGTGCCAGCAGCCCCAGACTAGCGGGGGCCTCGAACACCGGGGAGCTGTTTTTT

D gene: -
V gene: TRBV20-1
J gene: TRBJ1-5
clone size: few
CDR3 protein: CSARTGGGQPQHF
CDR3 DNA: TGCAGTGCTAGAACAGGTGGGGGTCAGCCCCAGCATTTT

D gene: -
V gene: TRBV25-1
J gene: TRBJ2-1
clone size: few
CDR3 protein: CASSYGGLSYNEQFF
CDR3 DNA: TGTGCCAGCAGTTACGGTGGATTATCCTACAATGAGCAGTTCTTC